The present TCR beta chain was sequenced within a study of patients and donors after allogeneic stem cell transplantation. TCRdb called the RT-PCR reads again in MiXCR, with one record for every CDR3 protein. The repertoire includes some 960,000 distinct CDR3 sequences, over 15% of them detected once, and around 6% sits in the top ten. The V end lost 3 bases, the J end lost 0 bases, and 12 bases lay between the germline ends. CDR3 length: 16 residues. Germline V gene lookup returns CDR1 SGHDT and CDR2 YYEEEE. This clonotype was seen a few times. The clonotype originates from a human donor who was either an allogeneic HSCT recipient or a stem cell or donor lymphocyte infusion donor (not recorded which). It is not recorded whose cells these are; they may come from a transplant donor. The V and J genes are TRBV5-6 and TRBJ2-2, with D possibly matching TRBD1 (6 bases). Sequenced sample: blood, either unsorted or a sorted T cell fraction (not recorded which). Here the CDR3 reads CASSSADSPNTGELFF. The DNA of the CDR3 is TGTGCCAGCAGCTCGGCGGACAGTCCGAACACCGGGGAGCTGTTTTTT.